This record looks at one TCR beta chain sequence and its context. The data were taken from a study of blood T cell repertoires in COVID-19. Study context: Sample material is recorded as cDNA or gDNA derived from T cells, B-cell-depleted T cells, or PBMCs.

Libraries were prepared by immunoSEQ multiplex PCR; TCRdb keeps only in-frame clonotypes and omits some of them. Seen here are about 170,000 clones, around 90% observed once, and the top ten hold under 3%. The CDR3 sequence is 16 residues long. Looked up from germline, CDR1 is MDHEN and CDR2 is SYDVKM. With V trimmed by 5 bases and J by 6 bases, 10 bases remained unmatched. The chain carries TRBV28 and TRBJ1-6, with 7 bases matching TRBD1. The receptor was isolated from a woman older than 75 with COVID-19, enrolled during active disease. Sequencing was carried out using peripheral blood. The DNA for the CDR3 is TGTGCCAGCAGTCCCTGGGACAGAACTATTAATTCACCCCTCCACTTT. It codes for CASSPWDRTINSPLHF.